These T cell receptor beta chains were read from a single sample in a study of cytomegalovirus exposure and HLA in healthy donors. Sequencing used immunoSEQ multiplex PCR; TCRdb keeps in-frame clones, though not all of them. The sample records about 160,000 clones, 70% to 80% being singletons. The sequenced material came from PBMCs. The receptors shown here come from a man younger than 35 in good health and CMV-seropositive. CDR3s leave out the opening cysteine and the closing phenylalanine or tryptophan.

CDR3aa: ASSQVLAKNIQY
j_gene: TRBJ2-4
v_gene: TRBV4-2

CDR3aa: ASNTVRTSGTDTQY
j_gene: TRBJ2-3
v_gene: TRBV5-6

CDR3aa: ASSSGQGLQETQY
j_gene: TRBJ2-5
v_gene: TRBV5-4

CDR3aa: ASSRNRRAFYEQY
j_gene: TRBJ2-7
v_gene: TRBV11-1

CDR3aa: ASSQSGSSGNTIY
j_gene: TRBJ1-3
v_gene: TRBV23-1

CDR3aa: ASGLALGNEQF
j_gene: TRBJ2-1
v_gene: TRBV19

CDR3aa: ASSPLPGHNEKLF
j_gene: TRBJ1-4
v_gene: TRBV6-6

CDR3aa: ASSLAGGRTDTQY
j_gene: TRBJ2-3
v_gene: TRBV5-4

CDR3aa: ASSLSGQPTYGYT
j_gene: TRBJ1-2
v_gene: TRBV27

CDR3aa: AISEGQYSNQPQH
j_gene: TRBJ1-5
v_gene: TRBV10-3

CDR3aa: AISESRQGASYGYT
j_gene: TRBJ1-2
v_gene: TRBV10-3

CDR3aa: ASSPPYEVRGTEAF
j_gene: TRBJ1-1
v_gene: TRBV18

CDR3aa: SVEVEASLYGYT
j_gene: TRBJ1-2
v_gene: TRBV29-1

CDR3aa: ATKDRENTGELF
j_gene: TRBJ2-2
v_gene: TRBV2

CDR3aa: ASSPGPGQATGELF
j_gene: TRBJ2-2
v_gene: TRBV7-9

CDR3aa: ASSSLTGTSEGTQY
j_gene: TRBJ2-3
v_gene: TRBV6-5

CDR3aa: ASSQENRGGLNEQY
j_gene: TRBJ2-7
v_gene: TRBV4-3

CDR3aa: ASSRSQGNEKLF
j_gene: TRBJ1-4
v_gene: TRBV18

CDR3aa: ASSAKGQGLNEQY
j_gene: TRBJ2-7
v_gene: TRBV5-1

CDR3aa: ASSWGGLDTEAF
j_gene: TRBJ1-1
v_gene: TRBV5-4

CDR3aa: ASRDRGRKDEQF
j_gene: TRBJ2-1
v_gene: TRBV6-6

CDR3aa: ASSSQQGTYEQY
j_gene: TRBJ2-7
v_gene: TRBV5-4

CDR3aa: ASSQENRGREQY
j_gene: TRBJ2-7
v_gene: TRBV4-3

CDR3aa: SVEIGGGSTEAF
j_gene: TRBJ1-1
v_gene: TRBV29-1

CDR3aa: ASSVGVGTEAF
j_gene: TRBJ1-1
v_gene: TRBV18

CDR3aa: ASSFPGLSGNEQF
j_gene: TRBJ2-1
v_gene: TRBV27

CDR3aa: ASSLRRGRETQY
j_gene: TRBJ2-5
v_gene: TRBV7-2

CDR3aa: ASSVSGTSYNEQF
j_gene: TRBJ2-1
v_gene: TRBV6-1

CDR3aa: ASSWSGSVETQY
j_gene: TRBJ2-5
v_gene: TRBV7-2

CDR3aa: ASSVGQGAQF
j_gene: TRBJ2-1
v_gene: TRBV7-9

CDR3aa: ASSRRQGTEKLF
j_gene: TRBJ1-4
v_gene: TRBV19

CDR3aa: AWNRGGYTGELF
j_gene: TRBJ2-2
v_gene: TRBV30

CDR3aa: ASSRNDRGTEAF
j_gene: TRBJ1-1
v_gene: TRBV18

CDR3aa: ASNPAQKLAGGPNTGELF
j_gene: TRBJ2-2
v_gene: TRBV6-7

CDR3aa: ASSLVPREGQSEQF
j_gene: TRBJ2-1
v_gene: TRBV7-6

CDR3aa: ASSLSRGNNEQF
j_gene: TRBJ2-1
v_gene: TRBV27

CDR3aa: ASSPGSSGSSYEQY
j_gene: TRBJ2-7
v_gene: TRBV11-3

CDR3aa: ASSQRRGGLSPGELF
j_gene: TRBJ2-2
v_gene: TRBV19

CDR3aa: ASSVVSRGGADTQY
j_gene: TRBJ2-3
v_gene: TRBV9

CDR3aa: ASSPGRDRAYVYT
j_gene: TRBJ1-2
v_gene: TRBV5-1

CDR3aa: ATSLTRTGEPEAF
j_gene: TRBJ1-1
v_gene: TRBV15

CDR3aa: ASSPFGQGADGYT
j_gene: TRBJ1-2
v_gene: TRBV18

CDR3aa: ASSLEARNYGYT
j_gene: TRBJ1-2
v_gene: TRBV11-2

CDR3aa: ASSLPGQGPRQTQY
j_gene: TRBJ2-5
v_gene: TRBV5-1

CDR3aa: ASSSPDREGGTQY
j_gene: TRBJ2-3
v_gene: TRBV7-2

CDR3aa: ASSEMATEEAF
j_gene: TRBJ1-1
v_gene: TRBV2

CDR3aa: ASSRTSGGNTGELF
j_gene: TRBJ2-2
v_gene: TRBV19

CDR3aa: ASSLGGGATYEQY
j_gene: TRBJ2-7
v_gene: TRBV5-1

CDR3aa: ASSRDRAYGYT
j_gene: TRBJ1-2
v_gene: TRBV11-2

CDR3aa: SVGTGPQETQY
j_gene: TRBJ2-5
v_gene: TRBV29-1

CDR3aa: SVEVVRDEQF
j_gene: TRBJ2-1
v_gene: TRBV29-1

CDR3aa: ASSLGTGRTQYTQY
j_gene: TRBJ2-3
v_gene: TRBV5-5

CDR3aa: ASSLRTGGMETQY
j_gene: TRBJ2-5
v_gene: TRBV13

CDR3aa: ASSLGQGRPYEQY
j_gene: TRBJ2-7
v_gene: TRBV5-1

CDR3aa: ASSTGTGLLETQY
j_gene: TRBJ2-5
v_gene: TRBV19

CDR3aa: ASSDRRSTGELF
j_gene: TRBJ2-2
v_gene: TRBV2

CDR3aa: AWSVRLNTEAF
j_gene: TRBJ1-1
v_gene: TRBV30

CDR3aa: ASSPGTGYSDTQY
j_gene: TRBJ2-3
v_gene: TRBV11-2